This T cell receptor beta chain is drawn from a study of blood T cell repertoires in COVID-19. Across the study: Acute and convalescent COVID-19 specimens originated in the United States, Italy and Spain. Sample material is recorded as cDNA or gDNA derived from T cells, B-cell-depleted T cells, or PBMCs.

Symptom resolution, clearance, or two negative PCRs marked donors in Cohort 3 as recovered. The CDR3 loop spans 17 amino acids. Germline V gene sequence: CDR1 MRHNA, CDR2 SNTAGT. V lost 6 bases and J lost 1; bases outside the gene matches: 10. In the study's own analysis: The authors estimated nucleated cell counts from reference gene primer amplification. Libraries were prepared by immunoSEQ multiplex PCR; TCRdb keeps only in-frame clonotypes and omits some of them. V and J calls and clone size are those listed in that table; D and trimming were worked out from the DNA. Of approximately 440,000 clones listed, less than 95% are singletons.

Sequenced material: PBMCs or T cells enriched from blood (not recorded which). The receptor comes from a man between 18 and 35 years old who had recovered from COVID-19. V is TRBV6-4 and J is TRBJ2-3; 10 bases line up with TRBD2. The CDR3 here is CASSSGPGLAGTDTQYF. Written as DNA, the CDR3 is TGTGCCAGCAGCAGCGGACCCGGACTAGCGGGCACAGATACGCAGTATTTT.